This T cell receptor (beta chain) was sequenced for a study of blood T cell repertoires in COVID-19. The CDR3 runs 15 residues. Germline assignment: CDR1 SGDLS and CDR2 YYNGEE. The V end was cut by 3 bases, the J end by 0 bases, with 11 bases between. There are a few counts of this clone. Assay used: immunoSEQ multiplex PCR; TCRdb lists only in-frame clones, some missing. The profile covers about 60,000 clones, with almost 85% appearing a single time and less than 4.5% taken by the ten largest. The chain combines TRBV9 with TRBJ2-3; D possibly corresponds to TRBD2 (5 bases). The sample consisted of peripheral blood. The receptor was derived from a man between 60 and 70 years old with acute or convalescent COVID-19. The CDR3 protein is CASSASGSSTDTQYF. The DNA for the CDR3 is TGTGCCAGCAGCGCCAGCGGCTCAAGCACAGATACGCAGTATTTT.